Listed here are 3 T cell receptor beta chains from one sample, sequenced in a study of identical twins. TCRdb re-called the 5' RACE reads through MiXCR, storing one row per CDR3 protein. The top ten clones hold 0.8% to 1% of a sample with roughly 500,000 distinct CDR3 sequences, 22% of them seen once. This sample was shared with a second study, whose subject was T cells expressing NK-cell markers.

Sequencing was done on a sample of CD4+ T cells sorted from blood. The receptors originated from a woman aged 18-35 years in good health.

This clonotype was detected only a few times. This chain uses TRBV6-1 with TRBJ2-7; 7 bases fit TRBD1. Germline V lookup: CDR1 MNHNS, CDR2 SASEGT. The CDR3 contains 14 residues. The V gene end was trimmed by 6 bases and the J gene end by 6 bases; junction bases not matched to a gene: 11. CDR3 in DNA: TGTGCCAGCAGGGGACAGCGCCCTATATCCGAGCAGTACTTC. Its protein is CASRGQRPISEQYF.

This clonotype turned up a few times. The chain has TRBV3-1 and TRBJ2-7, with 14 bases fitting TRBD2. J was trimmed by 7 bases and V by 1 base; bases with no gene match: 12. The CDR3 contains 18 residues. The V gene's germline CDR1 is LGHDT and CDR2 YNNKEL (reference sequence). The CDR3 DNA sequence: TGTGCCAGCAGCCAAGCCCGGACTAGCGGGGGGACAACTGGGGAGCAGTACTTC. It encodes CASSQARTSGGTTGEQYF.

The CDR3 nucleotides read TGTGCCAGCAGCTTAGGGTCCGGAAACCTTAACTATGGCTACACCTTC. Encoded protein: CASSLGSGNLNYGYTF. The rearrangement joins TRBV11-2 to TRBJ1-2, with unresolved D. Deletions cut 1 base from V and 1 base from J, with 13 bases between. Germline V CDR1 and CDR2: SGHAT, FQNNGV. This CDR3 region has 16 residues. Full variable domain (outside the CDR3, taken from reference TRBV11-2 and TRBJ1-2): EAGVAQSPRYKIIEKRQSVAFWCNPISGHATLYWYQQILGQGPKLLIQFQNNGVVDDSQLPKDRFSAERLKGVDSTLKIQPAKLEDSAVYLCASSLGSGNLNYGYTFGSGTRLTVV.